Listed below are T cell receptor beta chains from one sample, sequenced in a study of blood T cell repertoires in COVID-19. Only in-frame clones appear in the TCRdb table, and some are missing; sequencing was by immunoSEQ multiplex PCR. In the table there are about 270,000 clones, 75% to 90% of which are singletons. What was sequenced was PBMCs or T cells enriched from blood (not recorded which). The receptors originated from a woman aged 18-29 years who had recovered from COVID-19. The CDR3 runs from the conserved cysteine through the conserved F or W. Fields, in order: clone size, J gene, V gene, D gene, CDR3 protein, CDR3 DNA. The D gene is left open where the match is weak. Clone size, where shown, is once, few, many, or a class for clones that have expanded.

-,TRBJ1-2,TRBV5-1,TRBD1,CASSLSSDRGDGYTF,TGCGCCAGCAGCTTGTCCTCGGACAGGGGGGATGGCTACACCTTC
-,TRBJ2-1,TRBV3-1/TRBV3-2,-,CASSQGGGNEQFF,TGTGCCAGCAGCCAAGGGGGAGGAAATGAGCAGTTCTTC
-,TRBJ2-2,TRBV5-1,TRBD1,CASSSWTGKGGELFF,TGCGCCAGCAGCTCTTGGACAGGGAAGGGCGGGGAGCTGTTTTTT
-,TRBJ2-5,TRBV7-9,-,CASSLGPSVTQYF,TGTGCCAGCAGCTTAGGTCCCTCGGTGACCCAGTACTTC
once,TRBJ2-1,TRBV5-4,TRBD1,CASSLRTGHGNEQFF,TGTGCCAGCAGCTTGAGGACAGGGCATGGGAATGAGCAGTTCTTC
-,TRBJ1-3,TRBV28,-,CASSLRGVGNTIYF,TGTGCCAGCAGTTTGCGGGGGGTCGGAAACACCATATATTTT
-,TRBJ1-3,TRBV19,-,CASSIVADYSGNTIYF,TGTGCCAGCAGTATAGTGGCAGACTACTCTGGAAACACCATATATTTT
-,TRBJ2-7,TRBV5-4,-,CASRPLRWRGLNEQYF,TGTGCCAGCAGGCCGCTTCGGTGGAGGGGGCTCAACGAGCAGTACTTC
-,TRBJ2-1,TRBV5-4,TRBD2,CASRPAGADEQFF,TGTGCCAGCAGGCCAGCGGGGGCGGATGAGCAGTTCTTC
-,TRBJ1-1,TRBV27,-,CASSFLGHQNTEAFF,TGTGCCAGCAGTTTCCTGGGACACCAGAACACTGAAGCTTTCTTT
-,TRBJ1-5,TRBV7-9,-,CASSLDRGQPQHF,TGTGCCAGCAGCTTAGATAGAGGTCAGCCCCAGCATTTT